The 6 T cell receptor beta chains reported below all come from one sample, sequenced in a study of OX40 agonist ivuxolimab in advanced cancers. Some clones are missing from TCRdb's copy, which holds only in-frame ones; the method was immunoSEQ multiplex PCR. Of around 39,000 clones listed, 79% were seen once; the top ten hold 11%. Specimen: CD4+ or CD8+ T cells sorted from blood, collected in a trial of the OX40 agonist ivuxolimab. The receptors originated from an adult with an advanced solid tumor such as melanoma, head and neck, liver or kidney cancer.

V is TRBV15 and J is TRBJ1-2; D possibly corresponds to TRBD1 (6 bases). V lost 2 bases and J lost 2, with 18 bases in between. CDR1 is LNHNV and CDR2 is YYDKDF in the germline V gene (reference sequence). The CDR3 spans 17 residues. The CDR3 DNA reads TGTGCCACCAGCAGACATCGGTGGGGGCGGGTCAACTATGGCTACACCTTC. As protein: CATSRHRWGRVNYGYTF. The full variable domain, completed using reference TRBV15 and TRBJ1-2, is DAMVIQNPRYQVTQFGKPVTLSCSQTLNHNVMYWYQQKSSQAPKLLFHYYDKDFNNEADTPDNFQSRRPNTSFCFLDIRSPGLGDTAMYLCATSRHRWGRVNYGYTFGSGTRLTVV.

This chain connects TRBV12-5 to TRBJ1-2; D perhaps matches TRBD1 (5 bases). Deletions cut 0 bases from V and 2 bases from J, with 10 bases between. The CDR3 extends over 15 amino acids. Germline V gives CDR1 LGHNT, CDR2 FRNRAP. The CDR3 DNA reads TGTGCTAGTGGTTTGGTAGAGTGGGGCAACTATGGCTACACCTTC. This translates into CASGLVEWGNYGYTF.

The chain has TRBV6-1 and TRBJ1-1, with 7 bases lining up with TRBD1. CDR1 and CDR2 from the germline V gene are MNHNS and SASEGT. Unmatched junction bases numbered 7, after V lost 3 bases and J lost 3 bases. The CDR3 is made up of 15 amino acids. The DNA of the CDR3 is TGTGCCAGCAGTGACAGGGGGGGAGTAGACACTGAAGCTTTCTTT. Translating gives CASSDRGGVDTEAFF.

The chain is built from TRBV30 and TRBJ1-5; D gene uncertain. Germline V CDR1 and CDR2: GTSNPN, SVGIG (reference sequence). CDR3 length: 13 residues. Trimming took off 2 bases at V and 3 bases at J, with 8 bases between the two ends. The CDR3 DNA sequence: TGTGCCTGGAGTCAAGGTCCCAATCAGCCCCAGCATTTT. Translating it yields CAWSQGPNQPQHF.

The chain has TRBV12-5 and TRBJ2-5; 9 bases line up with TRBD1. The germline V gene encodes CDR1 LGHNT and CDR2 FRNRAP. V shed 2 bases, J shed 2 bases, and the junction held 6 bases outside the gene matches. The CDR3 totals 16 residues. CDR3 residues: CASGLLRDREQETQYF. The CDR3 DNA is TGTGCTAGTGGTTTGCTCCGGGACAGGGAACAAGAGACCCAGTACTTC.

V gene TRBV25-1 combines with J gene TRBJ1-4; D is unclear. The germline V gene has CDR1 MGHDK and CDR2 SYGVNS. CDR3 length: 16 residues. Trimming removed 5 bases at V and 3 bases at J, with 16 bases between. CDR3 region: CASSTKNLGSNEKLFF. DNA for the CDR3: TGTGCCAGCAGTACCAAGAACCTGGGCTCTAATGAAAAACTGTTTTTT.